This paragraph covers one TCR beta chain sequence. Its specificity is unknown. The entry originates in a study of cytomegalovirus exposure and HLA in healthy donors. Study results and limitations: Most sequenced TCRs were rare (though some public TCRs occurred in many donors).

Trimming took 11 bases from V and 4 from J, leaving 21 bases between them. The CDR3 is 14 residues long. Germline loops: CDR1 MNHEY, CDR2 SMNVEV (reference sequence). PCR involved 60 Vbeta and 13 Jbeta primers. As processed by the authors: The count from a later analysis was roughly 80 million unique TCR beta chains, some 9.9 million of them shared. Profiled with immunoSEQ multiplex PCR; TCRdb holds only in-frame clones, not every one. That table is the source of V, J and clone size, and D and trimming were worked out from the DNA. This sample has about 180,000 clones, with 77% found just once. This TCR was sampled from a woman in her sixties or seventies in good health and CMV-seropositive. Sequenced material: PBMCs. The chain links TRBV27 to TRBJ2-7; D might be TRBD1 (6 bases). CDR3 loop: CASSNQGRVYEQYF. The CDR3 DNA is TGTGCCTCCTCGAATCAGGGGCGCGTGTACGAGCAGTACTTC.